The rows below give T cell receptor beta chains drawn from one sample of a study of molecular identifiers for immune sequencing clone quantification. TCRdb fed the PCR reads into MiXCR, producing one record per CDR3 protein. The table records approximately 500,000 distinct CDR3 sequences, roughly 23% of them present only once. Sequenced material: naive CD8+ T cells from blood, with Jurkat cell RNA spiked in. The receptors shown here come from a human donor in good health. Some libraries in this study had Jurkat cell RNA spiked in. CDR3s include the opening cysteine and the closing phenylalanine or tryptophan. A D gene is named only where the DNA matches it firmly. Not all rows give a size; the values are once, few, many and, for expanded clones, a class.

D gene,V gene,clone size,J gene,CDR3 DNA,CDR3 protein
TRBD2,TRBV19,few,TRBJ2-1,TGTGCCAGTAGTACCGAGTTTAGCGGGTGGCATTTCGGGCAGTTCTTC,CASSTEFSGWHFGQFF
.,TRBV7-6,.,TRBJ1-1,TGTGCCAGCAGCATAAGGATGGCTTTCTTT,CASSIRMAFF
.,TRBV27,many,TRBJ2-5,TGTGCCAGCATTATACACCACGCTACCAAAGAGACCCAGTACTTC,CASIIHHATKETQYF
TRBD1,TRBV4-3,.,TRBJ2-7,TGCGCCAGCAGCCAAGGAACCGGGACAGGAGACTACGAGCAGTACTTC,CASSQGTGTGDYEQYF
.,TRBV28,.,TRBJ2-3,TGTGCCAGCAGTTTGGGGACAAGATTCACAGATACGCAGTATTTT,CASSLGTRFTDTQYF
TRBD2,TRBV27,few,TRBJ2-1,TGTGCCAGCAGCCGGACTAGCGGTAGCTCCTACAATGAGCAGTTCTTC,CASSRTSGSSYNEQFF
TRBD2,TRBV6-5,once,TRBJ2-3,TGTGCCAGCAGTTACTCGCCTAGCGGTGGCACAGATACGCAGTATTTT,CASSYSPSGGTDTQYF
.,TRBV29-1,many,TRBJ2-2,TGCAGCGTTGAATCTGGGTACACCGGGGAGCTGTTTTTT,CSVESGYTGELFF
TRBD2,TRBV19,few,TRBJ2-1,TGTGCCAGTAGCTTTTCCGGGACTAGCGGGAGCAATGAGCAGTTCTTC,CASSFSGTSGSNEQFF
TRBD1,TRBV3-1,.,TRBJ2-7,TGTGCCAGCAGGATCGGACAGGGTTCCTACGAGCAGTACTTC,CASRIGQGSYEQYF
.,TRBV19,many,TRBJ1-6,TGTGCCAGTAGTATGACCGGTTCACCCCTCCACTTT,CASSMTGSPLHF
TRBD1,TRBV13,few,TRBJ2-1,TGTGCCAGCAGCCTACCGGGACAGGGTTACAATGAGCAGTTCTTC,CASSLPGQGYNEQFF
.,TRBV30,.,TRBJ2-1,TGTGCCTGGAGTGTAGCAGGGCACCCCCACAATGAGCAGTTCTTC,CAWSVAGHPHNEQFF
TRBD1,TRBV6-2/TRBV6-3,many,TRBJ2-2,TGTGCCAGCAGTTACTCCCTGGACAGGGAAAACACCGGGGAGCTGTTTTTT,CASSYSLDRENTGELFF
TRBD2,TRBV20-1,many,TRBJ2-7,TGCAGTGCTACCCCACCATTAGCGGGGGGCCCTTACGAGCAGTACTTC,CSATPPLAGGPYEQYF
TRBD2,TRBV27,.,TRBJ2-1,TGTGCCACCCGGGGACTACAGTTTGAAAAGCAGTTCTTC,CATRGLQFEKQFF
TRBD1,TRBV6-6,.,TRBJ1-6,TGTGCCAGCAGTTACTTGGGACAGGGAGATTCACCCCTCCACTTT,CASSYLGQGDSPLHF
TRBD2,TRBV11-2,few,TRBJ2-3,TGTGCCAGCAGCTTGCAGGGGGGACTAGCGGGAGCATTTACAGATACGCAGTATTTT,CASSLQGGLAGAFTDTQYF
TRBD2,TRBV3-1,.,TRBJ2-3,TGTGCCAGCAGCCAAGGACTAGCGGGGTACACAGATACGCAGTATTTT,CASSQGLAGYTDTQYF
TRBD2,TRBV11-2,many,TRBJ2-3,TGTGCCAGCAGCAAGGGGACTAGCGGCACAGATACGCAGTATTTT,CASSKGTSGTDTQYF
TRBD2,TRBV11-2,few,TRBJ2-1,TGTGCCAGCAGCTTTACTAGCGGGAGTCTATCCTACAATGAGCAGTTCTTC,CASSFTSGSLSYNEQFF
.,TRBV7-6,many,TRBJ2-5,TGTGCCAGCTCCGGGGGATTTCAAGAGACCCAGTACTTC,CASSGGFQETQYF
.,TRBV19,.,TRBJ2-7,TGTGCCAGTAGCCACTTGGGTATCGAGCAGTACTTC,CASSHLGIEQYF
.,TRBV28,many,TRBJ2-3,TGTGCCAGCCTACTCAGATCGGGGGATACGCAGTATTTT,CASLLRSGDTQYF
TRBD2,TRBV23-1,many,TRBJ2-3,TGCGCCAGCAGTCAATGGAGTGGGACTAGCAAACAAAGAAGCACAGATACGCAGTATTTT,CASSQWSGTSKQRSTDTQYF
TRBD2,TRBV19,few,TRBJ2-1,TGTGCCAGTAGTATAGTGGGCGGGAGTCGGGCCTACAATGAGCAGTTCTTC,CASSIVGGSRAYNEQFF
TRBD1,TRBV20-1,many,TRBJ1-1,TGCAGTGCGCCGGGACAGGGCTCCGAAGCTTTCTTT,CSAPGQGSEAFF
TRBD1,TRBV5-6,many,TRBJ1-2,TGTGCCAGCAGCTTGGGAGGGGGCGACGGCTATGGCTACACCTTC,CASSLGGGDGYGYTF
.,TRBV30,few,TRBJ2-7,TGTGCCTGGAGTGTTCCGGACTACGAGCAGTACTTC,CAWSVPDYEQYF
TRBD2,TRBV4-3,few,TRBJ2-7,TGCGCCAGCAGCCAGGGACTAGCCCTTTCCTACGAGCAGTACTTC,CASSQGLALSYEQYF
.,TRBV24-1,once,TRBJ2-2,TGTGCCGCCAGTGATCTCGGTAGCGGCACCGGGGAGCTGTTTTTT,CAASDLGSGTGELFF
TRBD1,TRBV5-6,.,TRBJ1-2,TGTGCCAGCAGAAGGGACAGTAGTTATGGCTACACCTTC,CASRRDSSYGYTF
.,TRBV6-5,many,TRBJ1-1,TGTGCCAGCAGTCGCTCGTGGACGGACAACACTGAAGCTTTCTTT,CASSRSWTDNTEAFF
.,TRBV7-9,few,TRBJ2-7,TGTGCCAGCAGCTTCTCCACAGCCTACGAGCAGTACTTC,CASSFSTAYEQYF
TRBD2,TRBV5-1,.,TRBJ2-1,TGCGCCACCCGGACTAGCGGGGGAGATTACAATGAGCAGTTCTTC,CATRTSGGDYNEQFF
.,TRBV27,many,TRBJ1-5,TGTGCCAGCAGTCCATTTCTTAGCAGGACAGCTAATCAGCCCCAGCATTTT,CASSPFLSRTANQPQHF
.,TRBV27,.,TRBJ1-2,TGTGCCAGCAGTTCCCGACTGCCTGACTATGGCTACACCTTC,CASSSRLPDYGYTF
.,TRBV19,few,TRBJ1-5,TGTGCCAGTAGTGTCGCCTCCAGAGGGACCAATCAGCCCCAGCATTTT,CASSVASRGTNQPQHF
.,TRBV20-1,.,TRBJ2-2,TGCAGTGCTAGAGGTTACGGGAGCGGCACCGGGGAGCTGTTTTTT,CSARGYGSGTGELFF
TRBD2,TRBV27,.,TRBJ2-2,TGTGTCAGCAGTCCGAACTATGGACTAGCGGGGTACACCGGGGAGCTGTTTTTT,CVSSPNYGLAGYTGELFF
.,TRBV20-1,.,TRBJ2-3,TGCAGTGCTAGAGACCGGGACACCACCCTCCGGGATACGCAGTATTTT,CSARDRDTTLRDTQYF
TRBD2,TRBV7-7,.,TRBJ2-5,TGTGCCGGCAGCTTAGGTAGCGGGGGGGCCGGAGAGACCCAGTACTTC,CAGSLGSGGAGETQYF